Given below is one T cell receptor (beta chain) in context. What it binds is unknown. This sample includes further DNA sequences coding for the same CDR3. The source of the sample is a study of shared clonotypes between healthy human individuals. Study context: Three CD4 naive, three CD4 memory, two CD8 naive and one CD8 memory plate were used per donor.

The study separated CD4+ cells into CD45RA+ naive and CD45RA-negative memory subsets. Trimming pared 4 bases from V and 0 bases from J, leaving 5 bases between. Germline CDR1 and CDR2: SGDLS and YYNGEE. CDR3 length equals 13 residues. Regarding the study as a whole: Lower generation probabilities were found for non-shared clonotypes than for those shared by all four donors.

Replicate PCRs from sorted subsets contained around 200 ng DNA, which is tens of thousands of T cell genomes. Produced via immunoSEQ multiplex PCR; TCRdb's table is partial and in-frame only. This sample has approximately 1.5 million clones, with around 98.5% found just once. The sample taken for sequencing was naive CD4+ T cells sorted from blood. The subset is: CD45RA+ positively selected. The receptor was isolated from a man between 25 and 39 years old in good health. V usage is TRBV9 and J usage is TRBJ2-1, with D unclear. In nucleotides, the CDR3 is TGTGCCAGCAGCCTGAGCTCCTACAATGAGCAGTTCTTC. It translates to CASSLSSYNEQFF.